These T cell receptor beta chains were read from a single sample in a study of blood T cell repertoires in COVID-19. Profiling relied on immunoSEQ multiplex PCR, and the TCRdb table lists in-frame clones only, not all of them. The table has some 180,000 clones, roughly 80% seen once. The material sequenced was peripheral blood. The receptors were sampled from a man aged 55 to 70 with acute or convalescent COVID-19. CDR3s include the opening cysteine and the closing phenylalanine or tryptophan. The D gene is left open where the match is weak. Size tells how often a clone was seen (once, few, many) or the class of an expanded clone, and some rows leave it out.

CDR3,DNA,D,size,J,V
CASSSFRDSPGQGNHEQYF,TGTGCCAGCAGCTCGTTTAGGGACTCGCCGGGACAGGGGAACCACGAGCAGTACTTC,TRBD1,.,TRBJ2-7,TRBV5-6
CASSPWRGGKDTQYF,TGTGCCAGCAGCCCCTGGCGGGGGGGCAAAGATACGCAGTATTTT,TRBD2,.,TRBJ2-3,TRBV9
CASSLVGTGETQYF,TGTGCCAGCAGCTTAGTTGGGACAGGGGAGACCCAGTACTTC,TRBD1,.,TRBJ2-5,TRBV7-9
CASSINRASYEQYF,TGTGCCAGTAGTATAAACAGGGCATCCTACGAGCAGTACTTC,.,.,TRBJ2-7,TRBV19
CASSRDRGETQYF,TGTGCCAGCAGCCGGGACAGGGGGGAGACCCAGTACTTC,TRBD1,.,TRBJ2-5,TRBV7-6
CASSFGSRETQYF,TGCGCCAGCAGCTTTGGGAGTAGAGAGACCCAGTACTTC,.,.,TRBJ2-5,TRBV5-1
CSASLGGQAYEAFF,TGCAGTGCTAGTTTAGGAGGACAGGCTTATGAAGCTTTCTTT,TRBD1,once,TRBJ1-1,TRBV20-1
CASSFDRGANTGELFF,TGTGCCAGCAGTTTCGACAGGGGGGCGAACACCGGGGAGCTGTTTTTT,TRBD1,.,TRBJ2-2,TRBV6-5
CSARGTSGTNF,TGCAGTGCTAGAGGTACTAGCGGGACCAATTTT,TRBD2,.,TRBJ2-3,TRBV20-1
CASSLLQGGEQFF,TGTGCCAGCAGCCTTCTACAGGGAGGGGAGCAGTTCTTC,.,.,TRBJ2-1,TRBV3-1/TRBV3-2
CASSFGTGSEKLFF,TGTGCCAGCAGCTTTGGGACAGGGAGTGAAAAACTGTTTTTT,TRBD1,.,TRBJ1-4,TRBV7-2
CSVVAGLAEYNEQFF,TGCAGCGTTGTGGCGGGACTAGCGGAATACAATGAGCAGTTCTTC,TRBD2,many,TRBJ2-1,TRBV29-1
CASSQGNTEAFF,TGTGCCAGCTCCCAGGGGAACACTGAAGCTTTCTTT,.,.,TRBJ1-1,TRBV2
CASTGGTDTQYF,TGTGCCAGCACCGGGGGCACAGATACGCAGTATTTT,.,.,TRBJ2-3,TRBV9
CASSDWDRASYEQYF,TGCGCCAGCAGCGATTGGGACAGGGCCTCCTACGAGCAGTACTTC,TRBD1,few,TRBJ2-7,TRBV4-1
CASRTPDSYEQYF,TGCGCCAGTAGGACACCGGACAGTTACGAGCAGTACTTC,.,.,TRBJ2-7,TRBV10-2
CASSPFRSGGLSSYNEQFF,TGTGCCAGCTCACCGTTCCGGAGCGGGGGCCTAAGCTCCTACAATGAGCAGTTCTTC,TRBD2,few,TRBJ2-1,TRBV18
CATTPPQVITDTQYF,TGTGCCACCACTCCCCCCCAGGTTATCACAGATACGCAGTATTTT,.,.,TRBJ2-3,TRBV24-1
CASSPFHGNYGYTF,TGTGCCAGCAGTCCCTTCCACGGTAACTATGGCTACACCTTC,.,.,TRBJ1-2,TRBV28
CASSPDRDTEAFF,TGTGCCAGCAGCCCTGACAGGGACACTGAAGCTTTCTTT,TRBD1,few,TRBJ1-1,TRBV5-5
CASSRPGQGGQPQHF,TGTGCCAGCAGCAGACCGGGACAGGGAGGTCAGCCCCAGCATTTT,.,.,TRBJ1-5,TRBV21-1
CASSLSVGEPYEQYF,TGTGCCAGCAGTTTATCTGTAGGAGAACCCTACGAGCAGTACTTC,.,once,TRBJ2-7,TRBV27
CATSEGQGTVYGYTF,TGTGCCACCAGCGAGGGGCAGGGGACCGTCTATGGCTACACCTTC,.,.,TRBJ1-2,TRBV15
CASSIGTGVTGELFF,TGTGCCAGTAGTATAGGGACAGGGGTAACCGGGGAGCTGTTTTTT,TRBD1,.,TRBJ2-2,TRBV19
CASGESVGNTIYF,TGTGCTAGTGGAGAAAGCGTTGGAAACACCATATATTTT,.,.,TRBJ1-3,TRBV12-5
CASSDRAPGAREQYF,TGTGCCAGCAGTGATAGGGCCCCTGGGGCTCGGGAGCAGTACTTC,.,.,TRBJ2-7,TRBV6-1
CASSPRTAGNTIYF,TGCGCCAGCAGCCCAAGGACAGCTGGAAACACCATATATTTT,.,.,TRBJ1-3,TRBV4-1
CASSYASGVLFF,TGTGCCAGCAGTTACGCCAGCGGGGTACTGTTCTTC,TRBD2,once,TRBJ2-1,TRBV6-6
CASSFYGQAYEQYF,TGTGCCAGCAGCTTCTACGGACAAGCCTACGAGCAGTACTTC,.,once,TRBJ2-7,TRBV7-3